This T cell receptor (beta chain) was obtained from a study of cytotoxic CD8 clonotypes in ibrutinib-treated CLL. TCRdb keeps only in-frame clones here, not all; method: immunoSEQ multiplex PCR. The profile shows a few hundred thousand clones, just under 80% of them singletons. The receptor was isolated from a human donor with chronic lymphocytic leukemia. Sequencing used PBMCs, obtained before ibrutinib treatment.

DNA of the CDR3: TGTGCCAGCAGTCCCTCTCTGGTCCTGACTTTC. Amino acid sequence: CASSPSLVLTF. The V call is TRBV27, the J call TRBJ2-6; D not resolved. In germline, CDR1 is MNHEY, CDR2 SMNVEV (reference sequence). The CDR3 runs to 11 residues. V lost 5 bases and J lost 13, with 9 bases in between.